One and the same sample provided the 2 T cell receptor beta chains below, sequenced in a study of TIL therapy for anti-PD-1-resistant metastatic lung cancer. The time point here: pre-treatment sample, taken before nivolumab and TIL therapy. Most excised metastases sampled were pleural nodules or supraclavicular lymph nodes. This was the immunoSEQ v3 assay. Assay: immunoSEQ multiplex PCR; the TCRdb copy retains only in-frame clones and omits some. The data contain 5,000 to 6,000 clones, 60% to 65% of them singletons. Sequenced here: tumor tissue, sampled at baseline. These receptors were obtained from a man aged 70 or older with non-small cell lung cancer.

The chain has TRBV5-1 and TRBJ2-5; 7 nucleotides align to TRBD2. Germline values: CDR1 SGHRS, CDR2 YFSETQ. CDR3 length: 16 amino acids. The ends lost 0 bases at V and 2 bases at J; junction bases unmatched: 7. This CDR3 is CASSLGGTMLQETQYF. CDR3 nucleotides: TGCGCCAGCAGCTTGGGCGGGACTATGCTGCAAGAGACCCAGTACTTC.

This clone is labeled as large. A read error may account for a junction end that differs from germline. The chain uses TRBV19 and TRBJ1-1, with 9 bases lining up with TRBD1. The CDR3 loop spans 16 amino acids. Per germline, CDR1 LNHDA and CDR2 SQIVND (reference sequence). The CDR3 is CASSFLSRDRVSLTNF. In nucleotides, the CDR3 is TGTGCCAGTAGTTTCCTTAGCCGGGACAGGGTTTCTCTGACGAACTTT. Drawing the rest from reference TRBV19 and TRBJ1-1, the complete variable domain is DGGITQSPKYLFRKEGQNVTLSCEQNLNHDAMYWYRQDPGQGLRLIYYSQIVNDFQKGDIAEGYSVSREKKESFPLTVTSAQKNPTAFYLCASSFLSRDRVSLTNFGQGTRLTVV.